Below are 14 T cell receptor beta chains sequenced from a single sample in a study of shared clonotypes between healthy human individuals. Sequencing used immunoSEQ multiplex PCR; TCRdb keeps in-frame clones, though not all of them. The table records about 1 million clones, about 75% of them present only once. The source material was memory CD4+ T cells sorted from blood. The sample's subset: CD45RA-negative fraction. The receptors come from a man between 18 and 29 years old in good health.

V gene TRBV6-1 combines with J gene TRBJ2-5; unclear D gene. Trimming removed 1 base at V and 5 bases at J, with 14 bases between. The length of the CDR3 is 15 residues. Germline CDR1 reads MNHNS; CDR2 reads SASEGT. The CDR3 here is CASSEGPTLGETQYF. For the CDR3, the DNA is TGTGCCAGCAGTGAAGGACCGACTCTCGGGGAGACCCAGTACTTC.

This rearrangement joins TRBV10-3 to TRBJ2-3; TRBD2 matches at 7 bases. This CDR3 has 15 residues. Looked up from germline, CDR1 is ENHRY and CDR2 is SYGVKD. Trimming removed 4 bases from V and 2 bases from J; junction bases left unmatched: 6. The CDR3 DNA follows: TGTGCCATCAGTGTCAGCGGGAAGCCCACAGATACGCAGTATTTT. Its protein is CAISVSGKPTDTQYF.

The V and J genes are TRBV30 and TRBJ2-7; D call uncertain. CDR3 length: 13 residues. Trimming removed 0 bases from V and 0 bases from J, with 6 bases in between. Germline V CDR1 and CDR2: GTSNPN, SVGIG (reference sequence). CDR3 residues: CAWSVRVSYEQYF. Written as DNA, the CDR3 is TGTGCCTGGAGTGTACGAGTCTCCTACGAGCAGTACTTC.

The genes are TRBV2 and TRBJ2-2, with a weak D call TRBD2 (5 bases). CDR3 length: 14 amino acids. Trimming shortened V by 4 bases and J by 3 bases, and 9 bases separated the two germline ends. The germline V gene encodes CDR1 SNHLY and CDR2 FYNNEI. The CDR3 spells CASSVDSHTGELFF. CDR3 in DNA: TGTGCCAGCAGTGTGGACTCTCACACCGGGGAGCTGTTTTTT.

For this clone: The junction and the germline gene differ at one end; a read error may be behind it. The chain links TRBV7-7 to TRBJ2-5, with no clear D. This CDR3 comprises 15 residues. Germline CDR1 SSHAT, CDR2 FNYEAQ (reference sequence). The CDR3 nucleotides read TGTGCTAGCAGCTTAGATGGGTACAGACAAGAGACCCAGTACTTC. It is translated as CASSLDGYRQETQYF.

Points on this clone: Its ends do not fully match the called genes, so a read error is possible. The J gene is TRBJ1-2, the V gene TRBV19; 12 bases are a match to TRBD1. The CDR3 is 15 amino acids. Germline CDR1 is LNHDA and CDR2 is SQIVND (reference sequence). The CDR3 nucleotides read TGTGCCAGTAGCATGAAACTGGGACAGGGGGCGAGATCTAGCTTC. Translation: CASSMKLGQGARSSF.

This chain links TRBV19 with TRBJ2-1; 7 bases are shared with TRBD2. The germline gives CDR1 LNHDA, CDR2 SQIVND (reference sequence). With 7 bases clipped from V and 3 bases from J, the junction kept 9 bases outside the gene matches. CDR3 length: 15 amino acids. In DNA form, the CDR3 reads TGTGCCAGTACCGGGAGGACGGGATACTACAATGAGCAGTTCTTC. Amino acids: CASTGRTGYYNEQFF.

There are many counts of this clone. This sequence joins TRBV7-9 and TRBJ2-1; D uncertain. The CDR3 runs to 12 residues. Germline V lookup: CDR1 SEHNR, CDR2 FQNEAQ (reference sequence). Trimming pared 5 bases from V and 3 bases from J, leaving 5 bases between. CDR3 residues: CASSPDYNEQFF. The CDR3 DNA reads as TGTGCCAGCAGCCCGGACTACAATGAGCAGTTCTTC.

The rearrangement uses TRBV20-1 and TRBJ2-1; D unclear. This CDR3 region has 11 residues. The germline gives CDR1 DFQATT, CDR2 SNEGSKA (reference sequence). V was cut by 3 bases and J by 4 bases, with 4 bases left in between. CDR3 bases: TGCAGTGCTAGGGGATACAATGAGCAGTTCTTC. This sequence encodes CSARGYNEQFF.

The chain combines TRBV5-1 with TRBJ2-5, with D maybe TRBD1 (7 bases). This CDR3 has 14 amino acids. V was trimmed by 5 bases and J by 3 bases, leaving 14 bases between them. Per the germline V gene, CDR1 is SGHRS and CDR2 is YFSETQ. CDR3 region: CASRGGQQEETQYF. In nucleotides, the CDR3 is TGCGCCAGCAGGGGGGGACAGCAAGAAGAGACCCAGTACTTC. Full variable domain (remainder filled in from reference TRBV5-1 and TRBJ2-5): KAGVTQTPRYLIKTRGQQVTLSCSPISGHRSVSWYQQTPGQGLQFLFEYFSETQRNKGNFPGRFSGRQFSNSRSEMNVSTLELGDSALYLCASRGGQQEETQYFGPGTRLLVL.

This chain links TRBV18 with TRBJ2-5; no firm D call. The V end lost 4 bases, the J end lost 1 base, and 7 bases lay between the germline ends. The CDR3 covers 13 residues. Germline CDR1 and CDR2: KGHSH and LQKENI. The CDR3 region is CASSQKAQETQYF. The CDR3 region has the DNA TGTGCCAGCTCACAGAAAGCCCAAGAGACCCAGTACTTC.

This clone was counted a few times. The identical CDR3 is also encoded by other nucleotide sequences in the sample. This chain connects TRBV6-5 to TRBJ1-2, with TRBD1 identical over 9 bases. Germline V lookup: CDR1 MNHEY, CDR2 SVGAGI. This CDR3 region has 13 residues. With V trimmed by 5 bases and J by 2 bases, 0 bases remained unmatched. This CDR3 reads CASSTGGNYGYTF. The CDR3 DNA reads TGTGCCAGCAGTACAGGGGGCAACTATGGCTACACCTTC.

The chain links TRBV7-2 to TRBJ1-2, with TRBD1 identical over 7 bases. The CDR3 contains 17 residues. From germline, CDR1 is SGHTA and CDR2 FQGNSA. V was pared by 3 bases and J by 1 base, with 11 bases of the junction left unmatched. The CDR3 protein is CASSFRAGGIINYGYTF. Written as DNA, the CDR3 is TGTGCCAGCAGCTTTAGGGCAGGGGGAATAATTAACTATGGCTACACCTTC.

A few counts support this clone. The chain recombines TRBV27 with TRBJ2-2; D is unclear. The germline V gene has CDR1 MNHEY and CDR2 SMNVEV (reference sequence). Trimming shortened V by 9 bases and J by 3 bases, and 11 bases separated the two germline ends. This CDR3 is 13 amino acids long. CDR3 amino acids: CASISRYTGELFF. CDR3 DNA sequence: TGTGCCAGTATCTCGCGGTACACCGGGGAGCTGTTTTTT.